Listed here are 6 T cell receptor beta chains from one sample, sequenced in a study of Graves' ophthalmopathy and Graves' hyperthyroidism. CDR3 regions of TCR beta were amplified from RNA transcripts. First-round RT-PCR employed HTBI primers, with a second-round multiplex PCR after it. Using its own MiXCR run on the multiplex PCR reads, TCRdb lists one record per CDR3 protein. The data show about 740,000 distinct CDR3 sequences, roughly 40% seen once. Input material: peripheral blood. Receptor source: an adult man with Graves' ophthalmopathy.

The chain couples TRBV20-1 to TRBJ2-7; 7 bases align to TRBD2. The CDR3 runs 16 residues. V lost 5 bases, J lost 0 bases, and 13 bases stayed unmatched. In germline, CDR1 is DFQATT, CDR2 SNEGSKA (reference sequence). The CDR3 protein is CSAAIPETGGSYEQYF. The CDR3 nucleotides read TGCAGTGCTGCTATCCCTGAGACGGGAGGCTCCTACGAGCAGTACTTC.

The rearrangement joins TRBV25-1 to TRBJ1-2; the D gene is possibly TRBD1 (5 bases). The CDR3 length is 19 residues. Germline-derived CDR1 and CDR2 are MGHDK and SYGVNS. V lost 4 bases and J 0 bases, leaving 24 bases between the germline ends. The DNA of the CDR3 is TGTGCCAGCAGTGCTAGAGCGGCGGCAGGGCTACAAGCTAACTATGGCTACACCTTC. Its protein is CASSARAAAGLQANYGYTF.

The chain uses TRBV2 and TRBJ1-4; 7 bases map to TRBD1. Per the germline V gene, CDR1 is SNHLY and CDR2 is FYNNEI. The CDR3 is made up of 14 amino acids. The ends lost 7 bases at V and 7 bases at J; junction bases unmatched: 9. DNA for the CDR3: TGTGCCAGCAAGCTCCGACAGGGAGGTGAAAAACTGTTTTTT. It codes for CASKLRQGGEKLFF.

In this sample, this clonotype turned up many times. This sequence joins TRBV10-3 and TRBJ2-7; D unresolved. V gave up 6 bases and J gave up 5 bases, with 11 bases separating them. The CDR3 covers 12 residues. The germline CDR1 and CDR2 sequences are ENHRY and SYGVKD. The chain's CDR3 is CAISGEGDEQYF. The CDR3 DNA follows: TGTGCCATCAGCGGTGAAGGTGACGAGCAGTACTTC.

In its sample, this clonotype was seen a few times. V usage is TRBV5-4 and J usage is TRBJ2-7; 7 bases align to TRBD2. The CDR3 has 16 residues. In germline, CDR1 is SGHNT, CDR2 YYREEE (reference sequence). The V gene end was trimmed by 4 bases and the J gene end by 7 bases; junction bases not matched to a gene: 17. CDR3 region: CASSENGREATREQYF. The CDR3 bases are TGTGCCAGCAGCGAGAACGGACGGGAGGCCACGAGGGAGCAGTACTTC.

The rearrangement joins TRBV2 to TRBJ1-6; tentative D call: TRBD1 (6 bases). CDR1 and CDR2 from the germline V gene are SNHLY and FYNNEI. The CDR3 is made up of 15 amino acids. With 6 bases removed from V and 13 bases from J, the gap between germline ends came to 22 bases. The CDR3 DNA follows: TGTGCCAGCAGCCCGACAGGCGGTAGCAATCAGCCCCTCCACTTT. This translates into CASSPTGGSNQPLHF. The variable domain in full, with the rest retrieved from reference TRBV2 and TRBJ1-6, is EPEVTQTPSHQVTQMGQEVILRCVPISNHLYFYWYRQILGQKVEFLVSFYNNEISEKSEIFDDQFSVERPDGSNFTLKIRSTKLEDSAMYFCASSPTGGSNQPLHFGNGTRLTVT.